Sequencing of this T cell receptor (beta chain) was carried out in a study of CD8+ T cells in alopecia areata. CDR1 and CDR2 from the germline V gene are KGHSH and LQKENI. CDR3 size: 13 residues. V lost 3 bases, J lost 3 bases, and 2 bases stayed unmatched. Described treatment: oral pan-JAK inhibitor, 5-10 mg twice daily. TCR sequencing used cDNA made by reverse transcription of extracted RNA. Produced via immunoSEQ multiplex PCR; TCRdb's table is partial and in-frame only. Among roughly 100,000 clones listed, 85% to 90% were seen once. The clonotype originates from a human donor with alopecia areata. The V gene is TRBV18, the J gene TRBJ2-7, with 7 bases identical to TRBD1. Sequenced here: CD8+ T cells sorted from blood, sampled between weeks 30 and 35, from a patient treated with tofacitinib. CDR3 loop: CASSPGQLYEQYF. In nucleotides, the CDR3 is TGTGCCAGCTCACCGGGACAGCTCTACGAGCAGTACTTC.